The source of this T cell receptor beta chain is a study of CD4 T cells in relation to SARS-CoV-2 and coronaviruses. Study information: After nine to eleven days of antigen culture, PBMC TCR beta CDR3s were sequenced. The negative reference was HIV-1 Nef peptide pool or peptide-free culture.

Assay used: immunoSEQ multiplex PCR; TCRdb lists only in-frame clones, some missing. The sample holds 32,000 or so clones, 76% seen once. The germline V gene has CDR1 SGHAT and CDR2 FQNNGV. The length of the CDR3 is 13 residues. V lost 3 bases and J 6 bases, leaving 11 bases between the germline ends. Study-wide findings and caveats: Each donor contributed either pre-pandemic or post-infection samples, not both.

The unexposed donors gave CD4+ T cells in about 2011-2019, prior to COVID-19. Isolation of CD4+ T cells took place after around 11 days in culture. Cells permitting, SARS-CoV-2 S/N and four cold-coronavirus spikes were tested on unexposed-donor CD4+ T cells. In its sample, this clone was seen a few times. Its antigen is undetermined. This sequence was found in a human donor in good health. Material for sequencing was CD4+ T cells from PBMCs, cultured in vitro. This chain uses TRBV11-2 with TRBJ1-1; tentatively, D is TRBD1 (5 bases). Written as DNA, the CDR3 is TGTGCCAGCAGCTTGGGGGTTTGGGCTGAAGCTTTCTTT. The encoded protein is CASSLGVWAEAFF.